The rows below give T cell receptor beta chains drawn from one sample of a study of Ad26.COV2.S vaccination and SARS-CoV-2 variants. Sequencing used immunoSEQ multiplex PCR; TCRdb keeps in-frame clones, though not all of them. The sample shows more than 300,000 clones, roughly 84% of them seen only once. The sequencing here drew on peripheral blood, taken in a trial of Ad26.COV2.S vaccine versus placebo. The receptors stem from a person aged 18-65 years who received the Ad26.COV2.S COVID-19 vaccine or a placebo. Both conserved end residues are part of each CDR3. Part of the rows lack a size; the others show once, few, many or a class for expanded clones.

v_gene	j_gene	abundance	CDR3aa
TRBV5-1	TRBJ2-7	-	CASTPGQGGNYEQYF
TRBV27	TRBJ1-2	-	CASSTTGGIYPYGYTF
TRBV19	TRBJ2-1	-	CASSMATGGGRDEQFF
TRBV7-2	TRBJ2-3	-	CASSPTPSTDTQYF
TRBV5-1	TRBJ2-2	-	CASSPGPGGNTGELFF
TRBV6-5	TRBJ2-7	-	CASSYAGGERHEQYF
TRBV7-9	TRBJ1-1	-	CASSLATGVTEAFF
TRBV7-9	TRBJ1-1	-	CASSLSGEDTEAFF
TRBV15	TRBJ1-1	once	CATSRESGGYTEAFF
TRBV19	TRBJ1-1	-	CASTLQGARTEAFF
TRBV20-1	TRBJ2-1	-	CSASRTGRSYNEQFF
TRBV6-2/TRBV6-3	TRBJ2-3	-	CASSYGGVADTQYF
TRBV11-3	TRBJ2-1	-	CASSSGQGLYNEQFF
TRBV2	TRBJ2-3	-	CASNPLAGGVGDTQYF
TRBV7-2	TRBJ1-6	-	CASSSSGGPYVFSPLHF
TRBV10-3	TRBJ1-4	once	CAISDGRAGSNEKLFF
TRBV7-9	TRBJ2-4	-	CASSYTELAKNIQYF